A single sample gave rise to the 9 T cell receptor beta chains below, sequenced in a study of cytomegalovirus exposure and HLA in healthy donors listed by TCRdb under 2017. Libraries were made using the immunoSEQ multiplex PCR assay. The multiplex PCR relied on a mix of 60 forward primers for TCR Vbeta segments and 13 reverse primers for TCR Jbeta segments. In its TCRdb copy, this immuneACCESS table keeps in-frame sequences only and misses some clones. Where compared with another copy, unresolved V genes explain less than half of these, and the others have no known cause. The record for this sample contains around 52,000 clones. The leading ten clones occupy 11% of the sample. The sequenced sample was PBMCs. These receptors came from a woman aged 45-65 years in good health and CMV-seropositive.

The J gene is TRBJ2-2, the V gene TRBV18, with D possibly TRBD2 on 5 matching bases. The V end was cut by 3 bases, the J end by 4 bases, with 24 bases between. CDR3 size: 19 residues. CDR1 and CDR2 from the germline V gene are KGHSH and LQKENI. The CDR3 reads CASSPNLGTMRRGTGELFF. CDR3 coding DNA: TGTGCCAGCTCACCTAATCTGGGAACTATGAGACGGGGCACCGGGGAGCTGTTTTTT.

This chain connects TRBV6-5 to TRBJ1-4, with unresolved D. This CDR3 is 16 amino acids long. Germline loops: CDR1 MNHEY, CDR2 SVGAGI. Trimming took off 0 bases at V and 4 bases at J, with 12 bases between the two ends. CDR3 amino acids: CASSYSNRNNNEKLFF. The CDR3 DNA sequence: TGTGCCAGCAGTTACTCGAACAGAAATAATAATGAAAAACTGTTTTTT.

V and J are TRBV5-1 and TRBJ2-2; 7 bases are a match to TRBD2. CDR3 size: 16 residues. Trimming removed 5 bases from V and 1 base from J; junction bases left unmatched: 8. Germline CDR1 is SGHRS and CDR2 is YFSETQ. The CDR3 region is CASSLGVAGNTGELFF. In DNA, the CDR3 is TGCGCCAGCAGTCTGGGGGTAGCGGGGAACACCGGGGAGCTGTTTTTT.

The chain uses TRBV14 and TRBJ2-5, with D possibly matching TRBD1 (5 bases). Germline V gene data show CDR1 as SGHDN and CDR2 as FVKESK. The V gene lost 3 bases and the J gene lost 2 bases, with 10 bases spanning the gap. The CDR3 spans 14 residues. The chain's CDR3 is CASSHLKGQETQYF. The CDR3 DNA is TGTGCCAGCAGCCATCTGAAGGGGCAAGAGACCCAGTACTTC.

On this clone itself: Additional DNA sequences in this sample encode the identical CDR3. This chain joins TRBV28 and TRBJ1-5, with no clear D. This CDR3 is built from 15 residues. Germline CDR1 and CDR2: MDHEN and SYDVKM. The ends were cut back, 6 bases at V and 1 base at J, with 13 bases in the middle. The CDR3 loop is CASSPERMSNQPQHF. In DNA form, the CDR3 reads TGTGCCAGCAGCCCCGAGAGGATGAGCAATCAGCCCCAGCATTTT. The whole variable domain, filled in from reference TRBV28 and TRBJ1-5, reads DVKVTQSSRYLVKRTGEKVFLECVQDMDHENMFWYRQDPGLGLRLIYFSYDVKMKEKGDIPEGYSVSREKKERFSLILESASTNQTSMYLCASSPERMSNQPQHFGDGTRLSIL.

This rearrangement joins TRBV6-5 to TRBJ1-5; 7 positions match TRBD1. CDR3 length: 16 amino acids. The V and J ends lost 0 bases and 5 bases, in that order; junction bases with no gene match: 7. The germline gives CDR1 MNHEY, CDR2 SVGAGI. For the CDR3, the DNA is TGTGCCAGCAGTTACTCGACAGGGTCCCCGTATCAGCCCCAGCATTTT. It encodes CASSYSTGSPYQPQHF.

The V call is TRBV10-2, the J call TRBJ1-1; no clear D gene. Trimming removed 5 bases at V and 1 base at J, with 8 bases between. The CDR3 consists of 13 residues. Germline assignment: CDR1 WSHSY and CDR2 SAAADI. In DNA form, the CDR3 reads TGCGCCAGCAGTAGAAGCCAGAACACTGAAGCTTTCTTT. Its translation: CASSRSQNTEAFF.

As concerns this clone: The sample contains more than one DNA sequence encoding this CDR3. The chain recombines TRBV18 with TRBJ2-5, with a tentative D call TRBD1 (6 bases). The V end lost 2 bases, the J end lost 5 bases, and 9 bases lay between the germline ends. The V gene's germline CDR1 is KGHSH and CDR2 LQKENI. The CDR3 length is 13 residues. CDR3 sequence (DNA): TGTGCCAGCTCACCAGGGCAGGGGGAGACCCAGTACTTC. Its protein product is CASSPGQGETQYF. Based on the CDR3 plus reference TRBV18 and TRBJ2-5, the full variable domain is NAGVMQNPRHLVRRRGQEARLRCSPMKGHSHVYWYRQLPEEGLKFMVYLQKENIIDESGMPKERFSAEFPKEGPSILRIQQVVRGDSAAYFCASSPGQGETQYFGPGTRLLVL.

This chain links TRBV15 with TRBJ2-5; perhaps TRBD2 as D (7 bases). Per germline, CDR1 LNHNV and CDR2 YYDKDF (reference sequence). This CDR3 has 15 residues. The V end was cut by 3 bases, the J end by 1 base, with 12 bases between. Here the CDR3 reads CATSSLGGGQETQYF. The CDR3 DNA reads as TGTGCCACCAGCAGTCTAGGGGGGGGCCAAGAGACCCAGTACTTC.